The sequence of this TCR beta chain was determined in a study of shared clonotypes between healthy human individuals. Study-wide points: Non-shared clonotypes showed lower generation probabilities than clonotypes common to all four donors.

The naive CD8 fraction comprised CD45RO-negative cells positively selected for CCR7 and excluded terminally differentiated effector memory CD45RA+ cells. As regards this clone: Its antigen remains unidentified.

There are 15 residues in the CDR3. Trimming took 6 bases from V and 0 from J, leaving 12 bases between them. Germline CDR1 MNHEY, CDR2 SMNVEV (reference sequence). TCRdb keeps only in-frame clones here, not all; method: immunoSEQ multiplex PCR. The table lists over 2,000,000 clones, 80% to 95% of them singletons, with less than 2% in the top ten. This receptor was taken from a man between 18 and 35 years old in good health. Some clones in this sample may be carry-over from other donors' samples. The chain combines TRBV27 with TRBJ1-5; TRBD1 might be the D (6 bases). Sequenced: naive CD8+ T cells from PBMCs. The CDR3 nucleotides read TGTGCCAGCAGAATATTGGGACATAGCAATCAGCCCCAGCATTTT. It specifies CASRILGHSNQPQHF.